Below, 10 T cell receptor beta chains from the same sample are listed, as sequenced in a study of control samples from healthy donors and cancer patients. Here immunoSEQ multiplex PCR was the method, and the copy in TCRdb shows in-frame clones only, minus some. The sample records fewer than 500,000 clones, roughly 90% being singletons. The sequencing sample was made of PBMCs. These receptors were obtained from a middle-aged man with head and neck cancer.

The chain joins TRBV19 to TRBJ1-3; D is uncertain. Looked up from germline, CDR1 is LNHDA and CDR2 is SQIVND (reference sequence). This CDR3 is 13 amino acids long. V lost 7 bases and J lost 9, with 16 bases in between. Written as DNA, the CDR3 is TGTGCCAGTACCCAAGAGGGAAGTGGCACCATATATTTT. Encoded protein: CASTQEGSGTIYF.

The chain employs TRBV15 and TRBJ2-3; 10 bases fit TRBD2. The CDR3 has 15 residues. Germline V gene lookup returns CDR1 LNHNV and CDR2 YYDKDF (reference sequence). Losses at the gene ends were 0 bases for V and 7 bases for J; bases not matched to a gene: 4. This chain's CDR3 is CATSREAGGSNTQYF. In DNA form, the CDR3 reads TGTGCCACCAGCAGAGAAGCGGGAGGGTCAAATACGCAGTATTTT.

The V gene is TRBV24-1, the J gene TRBJ2-3, with D tentatively TRBD1 or TRBD2 (5 bases each). V lost 12 bases and J 3 bases, leaving 15 bases between the germline ends. The CDR3 length is 13 residues. Germline loops: CDR1 KGHDR, CDR2 SFDVKD. The CDR3 protein is CAARDRSTDTQYF. Here the CDR3 DNA reads TGTGCCGCCCGGGACCGGAGTACAGATACGCAGTATTTT.

The V call is TRBV5-1, the J call TRBJ2-2; D is perhaps TRBD2 (6 bases). The CDR3 has 16 residues. Germline lookup yields CDR1 SGHRS and CDR2 YFSETQ. V lost 7 bases, J lost 3 bases, and 19 bases lay in between. The CDR3 DNA reads TGCGCCAGCTCTCAGGAGGGAGAGGTATACACCGGGGAGCTGTTTTTT. Its translation is CASSQEGEVYTGELFF.

This rearrangement joins TRBV6-1 to TRBJ1-5; D call uncertain. V was trimmed by 3 bases and J by 3 bases, leaving 9 bases between them. Germline V gene sequence: CDR1 MNHNS, CDR2 SASEGT. The length of the CDR3 is 14 residues. As DNA, the CDR3 is TGTGCCAGCAGTGAGTGGGGTCTCAATCAGCCCCAGCATTTT. It specifies CASSEWGLNQPQHF.

This chain joins TRBV10-1 and TRBJ2-5; TRBD2 agrees at 7 bases. CDR3 length: 13 amino acids. V was pared by 3 bases and J by 5 bases, with 3 bases of the junction left unmatched. Germline values: CDR1 WNHNN, CDR2 SYGVQD (reference sequence). CDR3 amino acids: CASSEDGRETQYF. DNA of the CDR3: TGCGCCAGCAGTGAAGACGGGAGGGAGACCCAGTACTTC.

This rearrangement joins TRBV19 to TRBJ2-5, with TRBD1 as a possible D gene (7 bases). From germline, CDR1 is LNHDA and CDR2 SQIVND (reference sequence). The CDR3 sequence is 16 residues long. V dropped 5 bases and J dropped 3 bases, with 19 bases sitting between them. The CDR3 DNA follows: TGTGCCAGTAGTTTACAAGGGGGCTGGGAGGAAGAGACCCAGTACTTC. Amino acids: CASSLQGGWEEETQYF.

The chain combines TRBV6-5 with TRBJ2-7, with 8 bases that match TRBD2. CDR1 and CDR2 (germline): MNHEY, SVGAGI. The CDR3 runs to 15 residues. Losses at the gene ends were 7 bases for V and 2 bases for J; bases not matched to a gene: 10. The CDR3 DNA is TGTGCCAGCACCTCCCCGACTAGCGCAACCTACGAGCAGTACTTC. Protein sequence: CASTSPTSATYEQYF.

The chain uses TRBV18 and TRBJ1-1; perhaps TRBD1 as D (5 bases). Germline V gene sequence: CDR1 KGHSH, CDR2 LQKENI. This CDR3 contains 16 residues. Trimming pared 3 bases from V and 5 bases from J, leaving 19 bases between. The CDR3 nucleotides are TGTGCCAGCTCACCTTCTACGGGGACGGGCGGGACTGAAGCTTTCTTT. Protein product: CASSPSTGTGGTEAFF.

To note about this clone: Other DNA sequences in this sample translate to the same CDR3. V usage is TRBV20-1 and J usage is TRBJ2-1; D gene unclear. CDR3 length: 10 residues. The V end was cut by 4 bases, the J end by 3 bases, with 1 base between. In germline, CDR1 is DFQATT, CDR2 SNEGSKA (reference sequence). The DNA of the CDR3 is TGCAGTGCTAACTACAATGAGCAGTTCTTC. Protein sequence: CSANYNEQFF.